This T cell receptor beta chain was documented in a study of T cell responses to AZD1222 COVID-19 vaccine. On the study more broadly: Pooled together were second doses at about 4 or about 12 weeks.

From germline, CDR1 is MDHEN and CDR2 SYDVKM. The CDR3 runs to 14 residues. V was trimmed by 8 bases and J by 2 bases, leaving 13 bases between them. A remark on this clone: Its antigen is not identified.

Sequenced by immunoSEQ multiplex PCR; TCRdb stores in-frame clones only, minus some. The sample has around 140,000 clones, about 94% seen once. Points from the study as a whole: Receipt of two AZD1222 doses was followed by a rise in Spike-specific TCR breadth and depth.

The TCR comes from an adult in good health. The sample was peripheral blood, taken on day 0 of AZD1222 vaccination. The chain links TRBV28 to TRBJ2-1, with a tentative D call TRBD2 (6 bases). In DNA form, the CDR3 reads TGTGCCAGCTGTGAACGGGAGACCTACAATGAGCAGTTCTTC. This codes for CASCERETYNEQFF.